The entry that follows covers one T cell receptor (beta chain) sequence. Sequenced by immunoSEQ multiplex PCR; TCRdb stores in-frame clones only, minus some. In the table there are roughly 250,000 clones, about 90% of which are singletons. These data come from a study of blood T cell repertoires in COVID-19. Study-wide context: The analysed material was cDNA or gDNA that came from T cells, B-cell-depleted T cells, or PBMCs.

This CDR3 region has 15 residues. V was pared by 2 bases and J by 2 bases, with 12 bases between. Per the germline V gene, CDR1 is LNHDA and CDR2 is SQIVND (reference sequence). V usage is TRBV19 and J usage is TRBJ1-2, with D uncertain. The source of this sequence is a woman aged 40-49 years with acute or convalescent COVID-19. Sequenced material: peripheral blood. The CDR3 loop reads CASSISIGRNYGYTF. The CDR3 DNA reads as TGTGCCAGTAGTATAAGTATTGGCAGGAACTATGGCTACACCTTC.